These T cell receptor beta chains were read from a single sample in a study of T cells after yellow fever vaccination. TCRdb used MiXCR to reprocess the 5' RACE reads, holding one entry per CDR3 protein. The sample lists just under 600,000 distinct CDR3 sequences; roughly 13% were seen once. Sequences were derived from PBMCs, sampled on the day of the yellow fever booster vaccination. These receptors originate from a man under 40 who received the YFV17D yellow fever vaccine. CDR3s include the opening cysteine and the closing phenylalanine or tryptophan. D genes are given only for firm matches. The size entry is marked missing in some rows and otherwise reads once, few, many or a size class.

J gene | V gene | clone size | D gene | CDR3 DNA | CDR3 protein
TRBJ2-1 | TRBV7-9 | few | TRBD2 | TGTGCCAGCAGCGTGGGACTAGTTGTGCAGTACAATGAGCAGTTCTTC | CASSVGLVVQYNEQFF
TRBJ2-1 | TRBV3-1 | few | . | TGTGCCAGCAGCCAGCTACTAGTCTCCTACAATGAGCAGTTCTTC | CASSQLLVSYNEQFF
TRBJ1-1 | TRBV7-2 | many | . | TGTGCCAGCAGCTTAAGAGGGAGGACTGAAGCTTTCTTT | CASSLRGRTEAFF
TRBJ2-2 | TRBV29-1 | . | . | TGCAGCGTTGCTCGAGGGATAGGCCGGGAGCTGTTTTTT | CSVARGIGRELFF
TRBJ2-7 | TRBV7-2 | few | . | TGTGCCAGCAGCTCTCCGGCGCGGTTTGAGCAGTACTTC | CASSSPARFEQYF
TRBJ2-7 | TRBV7-8 | . | . | TGTGCCAGCAGCACCGGTAAGGGCGCGATCACCTACGAGCAGTACTTC | CASSTGKGAITYEQYF
TRBJ2-5 | TRBV14 | few | . | TGTGCCAGCAGCCAACGACCAGCGGACCCCCAAGAGACCCAGTACTTC | CASSQRPADPQETQYF
TRBJ1-2 | TRBV20-1 | . | . | TGCAGTGCTAGAGAAGGGGAGAGAAGCTATGGCTACACCTTC | CSAREGERSYGYTF
TRBJ1-5 | TRBV7-2 | few | . | TGTGCCAGCAGCTTAGCCGGGTGGGGGCAGGGGTTTAATCAGCCCCAGCATTTT | CASSLAGWGQGFNQPQHF
TRBJ2-7 | TRBV7-2 | few | . | TGTGCCAGCAGCCCGACCCGGGACACAAACCGCCCCGAGCAGTACTTC | CASSPTRDTNRPEQYF
TRBJ2-7 | TRBV18 | few | TRBD2 | TGTGCCAGCTCCCCCAGCGGGAGATTCTACGAGCAGTACTTC | CASSPSGRFYEQYF
TRBJ1-1 | TRBV27 | few | . | TGTGCCAGCAGTTCTGGGGGGGTAAAAGCTTTCTTT | CASSSGGVKAFF
TRBJ1-2 | TRBV9 | . | . | TGTGCCAGCAGCGCAGGACAGCCAACTAACTATGGCTACACCTTC | CASSAGQPTNYGYTF
TRBJ2-5 | TRBV4-2 | . | TRBD2 | TGTGCCAGCAGCCAAGAAAGAGCGGGAGGGCCTAAAAAGACCCAGTACTTC | CASSQERAGGPKKTQYF
TRBJ2-7 | TRBV7-8 | many | . | TGTGCCAGCAGCTTATTGGGTGGGGGCGAGCAGTACTTC | CASSLLGGGEQYF
TRBJ1-4 | TRBV12-3/TRBV12-4 | many | . | TGTGCCACCAGGAAGGTCGGGGGTTATGAAAAACTGTTTTTT | CATRKVGGYEKLFF
TRBJ1-6 | TRBV5-1 | . | . | TGCGCCAGCAGCCCCGGGCCGACTACCGGTTCACCCCTCCACTTT | CASSPGPTTGSPLHF
TRBJ2-2 | TRBV14 | . | . | TGTGCCAGCGGGGCAGGCTCATACACCGGGGAGCTGTTTTTT | CASGAGSYTGELFF
TRBJ2-2 | TRBV10-2 | . | TRBD1 | TGCGCCAGTACCGGGACAGGGGGTACCACCGGGGAGCTGTTTTTT | CASTGTGGTTGELFF
TRBJ2-5 | TRBV7-2 | few | . | TGTGCCAGCAGACCGGGTGTGCAAGAGACCCAGTACTTC | CASRPGVQETQYF
TRBJ2-2 | TRBV19 | few | TRBD1 | TGTGCCAGTTCTCCCATCGACAGGGGGCGCACCGGGGAGCTGTTTTTT | CASSPIDRGRTGELFF
TRBJ1-1 | TRBV19 | . | . | TGTGCCAGTAGTATGGTCCGACAGTCGCCTAAAGCTTTCTTT | CASSMVRQSPKAFF
TRBJ2-3 | TRBV10-3 | few | TRBD2 | TGTGCCATCAGTGGACTAGCGGGTTCCACAGATACGCAGTATTTT | CAISGLAGSTDTQYF
TRBJ1-1 | TRBV6-1 | . | . | TGTGCCAGCAGTGAACAGCCTGAGGTGAACACTGAAGCTTTCTTT | CASSEQPEVNTEAFF
TRBJ1-1 | TRBV3-1 | . | . | TGTGCCAGCAGCCGGGGCGACACTGAAGCTTTCTTT | CASSRGDTEAFF
TRBJ1-5 | TRBV6-2/TRBV6-3 | . | TRBD1 | TGTGCCAGCACCGGACAGGGAACCAATCAGCCCCAGCATTTT | CASTGQGTNQPQHF
TRBJ1-5 | TRBV7-8 | few | TRBD1 | TGTGCCAGCAGCTTAGTAGTGGGGACAGGGAGACATAGCAATCAGCCCCAGCATTTT | CASSLVVGTGRHSNQPQHF
TRBJ1-5 | TRBV12-3/TRBV12-4 | . | . | TGTGCCAGCAGTTTCGGTAGGAGGGAACAGCCCCAGCATTTT | CASSFGRREQPQHF
TRBJ2-3 | TRBV9 | . | . | TGTGCCAGCAGCGTCGGGGGAGGTAGCGGAACAGATACGCAGTATTTT | CASSVGGGSGTDTQYF
TRBJ2-1 | TRBV18 | few | . | TGTGCCAGCTCACCAATCTTTAGGAGCGAGCAGTTCTTC | CASSPIFRSEQFF
TRBJ2-7 | TRBV7-9 | few | . | TGTGCCAGCAGCTTATTAGAGGCGCACGAGCAGTACTTC | CASSLLEAHEQYF
TRBJ2-7 | TRBV20-1 | . | . | TGCAGTGCAAGTGTGTCCGGGACCCTAGCCAGCGAGCAGTACTTC | CSASVSGTLASEQYF
TRBJ2-3 | TRBV20-1 | . | . | TGCAGTGCTAGAGAACGTAGGGACTTCACAGATACGCAGTATTTT | CSARERRDFTDTQYF
TRBJ2-7 | TRBV29-1 | few | TRBD2 | TGCAGCGTGTCACGGGGGGCCTACGAGCAGTACTTC | CSVSRGAYEQYF
TRBJ1-1 | TRBV6-1 | . | TRBD1 | TGTGCCAGCAGCCCTCCTACAGGGGCGAACACTGAAGCTTTCTTT | CASSPPTGANTEAFF
TRBJ2-5 | TRBV20-1 | many | TRBD2 | TGCAGTGCTCTTATAGCGGGAGGTCCCCAAGAGACCCAGTACTTC | CSALIAGGPQETQYF
TRBJ2-1 | TRBV5-1 | . | TRBD2 | TGCGCCAGCAGCCTACACCGGGGGTCGGGACTAGTACTCGAGCAGTTCTTC | CASSLHRGSGLVLEQFF
TRBJ1-5 | TRBV5-8 | . | . | TGTGCCAGCAGCGAGGCTAATAGCAATCAGCCCCAGCATTTT | CASSEANSNQPQHF
TRBJ2-1 | TRBV5-1 | few | TRBD2 | TGCGCCAGCAGCTCCTCTAGCGGGACCAATGAGCAGTTCTTC | CASSSSSGTNEQFF
TRBJ2-2 | TRBV12-3/TRBV12-4 | few | . | TGTGCCAACGCAATTACCGGGGAGCTGTTTTTT | CANAITGELFF
TRBJ2-7 | TRBV18 | . | . | TGTGCCAGCTCACGCACATTGGGGGGCGGTTTGGACGAGCAGTACTTC | CASSRTLGGGLDEQYF